These 8 T cell receptor beta chains share one sample of origin, sequenced in a study of blood T cell repertoires in COVID-19. Only in-frame clones appear in the TCRdb table, and some are missing; sequencing was by immunoSEQ multiplex PCR. The table has approximately 300,000 clones, about nine tenths seen once. What was sequenced was peripheral blood. The receptors come from a woman in her 30s with COVID-19, enrolled during active disease.

This chain uses TRBV2 with TRBJ2-4, with unresolved D. With 2 bases removed from V and 10 bases from J, the gap between germline ends came to 9 bases. The CDR3 contains 12 residues. Germline CDR1 and CDR2: SNHLY and FYNNEI. Here the CDR3 reads CASSELREIQYF. The CDR3 DNA is TGTGCCAGCAGTGAATTAAGAGAGATTCAGTACTTC.

This chain joins TRBV3-1 (or the pseudogene TRBV3-2) and TRBJ1-4, with D perhaps matching TRBD1 (6 bases). V shed 0 bases and J shed 8 bases, with 16 bases lying between them. The germline V gene has CDR1 LGHDT and CDR2 YNNKEL (reference sequence). The CDR3 covers 16 residues. The CDR3 reads CASSQDDAGEYEKLFF. The DNA of the CDR3 is TGTGCCAGCAGCCAAGATGACGCAGGGGAGTACGAAAAACTGTTTTTT.

The CDR3 coding sequence is TGCGCCAGCAGCCAAGTCCCCAGCGTGAACACCGGGGAGCTGTTTTTT. Translating it yields CASSQVPSVNTGELFF. The chain uses TRBV4-1 and TRBJ2-2; unclear D gene. The CDR3 has 16 residues. With 1 base removed from V and 1 base from J, the gap between germline ends came to 10 bases. Germline V CDR1 and CDR2: MGHRA, YSYEKL.

This rearrangement joins TRBV5-8 to TRBJ1-2, with a weak D call TRBD1 (5 bases). The CDR3 is 13 amino acids. The germline gives CDR1 SGHTS, CDR2 YDEGEE. The V end lost 1 base, the J end lost 7 bases, and 11 bases lay between the germline ends. CDR3 region: CASSLSREGGYTF. The CDR3 DNA follows: TGTGCCAGCAGCTTGAGCAGGGAAGGTGGCTACACCTTC.

The genes are TRBV5-1 and TRBJ2-5; D call uncertain. The germline V and J ends were trimmed by 0 bases and 4 bases, with 4 bases remaining between them. Germline V gene sequence: CDR1 SGHRS, CDR2 YFSETQ. This CDR3 comprises 12 residues. The CDR3 region has the DNA TGCGCCAGCAGCTTGGCGGGAGAGACCCAGTACTTC. This codes for CASSLAGETQYF.

This chain joins TRBV6-5 and TRBJ2-3; D might be TRBD1 (5 bases). Trimming left V 7 bases short and J 6 bases short, with 11 bases between. The CDR3 has 12 amino acids. Germline lookup yields CDR1 MNHEY and CDR2 SVGAGI. DNA for the CDR3: TGTGCCAGCACTGGGGCCGGGGATACGCAGTATTTT. The encoded protein is CASTGAGDTQYF.

V gene TRBV9 combines with J gene TRBJ1-1; D is ambiguous. The CDR3 is 15 amino acids. V lost 4 bases and J 1 base, leaving 14 bases between the germline ends. Germline V gene data show CDR1 as SGDLS and CDR2 as YYNGEE. The CDR3 is CASSPSPTENTEAFF. CDR3 nucleotide sequence: TGTGCCAGCAGCCCAAGCCCCACAGAGAACACTGAAGCTTTCTTT.

V and J are TRBV2 and TRBJ1-4, with D unclear. The CDR3 is 16 amino acids. V was cut by 3 bases and J by 7 bases, with 18 bases left in between. CDR1 is SNHLY, CDR2 FYNNEI, per germline. The CDR3 DNA follows: TGTGCCAGCAGTGATGTGCTTAGTGCGCCGGGTGAAAAACTGTTTTTT. Residues: CASSDVLSAPGEKLFF.